The rows below give T cell receptor beta chains drawn from one sample of a study of human T cells and chemical hapten exposure. TCRdb fed the RACE reads into MiXCR, producing one record per CDR3 protein. This sample has over 300,000 distinct CDR3 sequences; 5% to 6.5% occur once, and the top ten carry 2.6%. This specimen was whole blood, taken in connection with sensitization to the hapten diphenylcyclopropenone (DPC). The receptors come from a woman aged 50 to 65 with alopecia areata. Some clones in this sample may be carry-over from other donors' samples. The CDR3 runs from the conserved cysteine through the conserved F or W. The order of the fields is V gene, D gene, clone size, J gene, CDR3 DNA, CDR3 protein. A D gene is named only where the DNA matches it firmly. Part of the rows lack a size; the others show once, few, many or a class for expanded clones.

TRBV6-5	TRBD1	few	TRBJ1-3	TGTGCCAGCAGTTACAGGGGACAGAGCTCTGGAAACACCATATATTTT	CASSYRGQSSGNTIYF
TRBV4-1	TRBD2	-	TRBJ2-3	TGCGCCAGCAGCCAAGATATATTGACTAGCGGGCGAACTTTCACAGATACGCAGTATTTT	CASSQDILTSGRTFTDTQYF
TRBV9	TRBD2	-	TRBJ2-3	TGTGCCAGCAGCGAGGGGACTAGCGGGAGTGCAGATACGCAGTATTTT	CASSEGTSGSADTQYF
TRBV10-3	TRBD2	many	TRBJ2-7	TGTGCCATCAGTGGGACTAGCGGGACCTACGAGCAGTACTTC	CAISGTSGTYEQYF
TRBV12-2	-	-	TRBJ1-6	TGTGCAAGTCCCTCTCACCGACATGGTTCACCCCTCCACTTT	CASPSHRHGSPLHF
TRBV11-2	-	many	TRBJ2-1	TGTGCCAGCAGCCCGGACGGGGGGCGCAATGAGCAGTTCTTC	CASSPDGGRNEQFF
TRBV9	TRBD1	few	TRBJ2-5	TGTGCCAGCAGCGTAGGAGGACAGGACCAAGAGACCCAGTACTTC	CASSVGGQDQETQYF
TRBV20-1	TRBD1	many	TRBJ2-7	TGCAGTGCAGGGGGCCCCTACGAGCAGTACTTC	CSAGGPYEQYF
TRBV5-3	-	many	TRBJ2-6	TGTGCCCGATACCCCTCGGCCGACGGGGCCAACGTCCTGACTTTC	CARYPSADGANVLTF
TRBV5-6	TRBD2	-	TRBJ2-1	TGTGCCAGCAGCACTGGGACTAGCGGGCCATACAATGAGCAGTTCTTC	CASSTGTSGPYNEQFF
TRBV5-1	-	-	TRBJ2-4	TGCGCCAGCAGCTTGGATCAGGGATCGAACATTCAGTACTTC	CASSLDQGSNIQYF
TRBV6-2/TRBV6-3	-	few	TRBJ2-7	TGTGCCAGCAGACCCCAGCGGATGACCTACGAGCAGTACTTC	CASRPQRMTYEQYF
TRBV7-9	TRBD1	-	TRBJ1-1	TGTGCCAGCAGCTCACACAGGGGGCGCGTAGGTACTGAAGCTTTCTTT	CASSSHRGRVGTEAFF
TRBV2	-	-	TRBJ1-2	TGTGCCACCGCAGGAAGGGCATATGGCTACACCTTC	CATAGRAYGYTF
TRBV11-2	-	-	TRBJ2-5	TGTGCCAGCAGCATAAGGTCCGAAGAGACCCAGTACTTC	CASSIRSEETQYF
TRBV24-1	TRBD1	-	TRBJ2-2	TGTGCCACCAGTGACCCAGGACAGGGGGCATCGACCGGGGAGCTGTTTTTT	CATSDPGQGASTGELFF
TRBV29-1	-	many	TRBJ2-2	TGCAGCGCAAAGGGGTCTAGCGTGGGCACCGGGGAGCTGTTTTTT	CSAKGSSVGTGELFF
TRBV29-1	TRBD1	many	TRBJ1-1	TGCAGCTTACCTACTAGACAGGGGGTGAGGACTGAAGCTTTCTTT	CSLPTRQGVRTEAFF
TRBV11-2	TRBD2	many	TRBJ2-5	TGTGCCAGCAGCTCGGAGGCTAGCGGGGGGCCGGGAGGGACCCAGTACTTC	CASSSEASGGPGGTQYF
TRBV28	-	-	TRBJ2-7	TGTGCCAGCAGCCAGGGCCCGGCCTACGAGCAGTACTTC	CASSQGPAYEQYF
TRBV4-2	TRBD2	many	TRBJ2-7	TGTGCCAGCAGCCAACCCCGAGCGGGGGGGCCCGACGAGCAGTACTTC	CASSQPRAGGPDEQYF
TRBV5-5	TRBD2	few	TRBJ2-7	TGTGCCAGCAGCTTATTAGTAGCGGGATTAGACGAGCAGTACTTC	CASSLLVAGLDEQYF
TRBV25-1	-	many	TRBJ2-1	TGTGCCAGCAGTGCATGGACGACCTACAATGAGCAGTTCTTC	CASSAWTTYNEQFF
TRBV5-6	-	-	TRBJ1-1	TGTGCCAGCGCGGAGGGGAGGCGGGACACTGAAGCTTTCTTT	CASAEGRRDTEAFF
TRBV24-1	-	-	TRBJ2-1	TGTGCCACCAGTGCCGCCGGGACGGTAGAGAATGAGCAGTTCTTC	CATSAAGTVENEQFF
TRBV11-2	TRBD2	many	TRBJ2-3	TGTGCCAGCAGCTTAAGGTCGGACGGGAGGGTCTGGGAAGATACGCAGTATTTT	CASSLRSDGRVWEDTQYF
TRBV28	-	-	TRBJ2-3	TGTGCCAGCAGGAGGGGAGATACGCAGTATTTT	CASRRGDTQYF
TRBV7-2	-	few	TRBJ1-4	TGTGCCAGCAGCTTAGGGTCTCCGTGGCAGCCCAATGAAAAACTGTTTTTT	CASSLGSPWQPNEKLFF
TRBV6-2/TRBV6-3	-	few	TRBJ2-7	TGTGCCAGCAGAGTGGGACTGTCCTACGAGCAGTACTTC	CASRVGLSYEQYF
TRBV7-9	-	-	TRBJ2-1	TGTGCCAGCAGCTTGGGGGCCAATTACAATGTGCAGTTCTTC	CASSLGANYNVQFF
TRBV5-1	-	-	TRBJ1-5	TGCGCCAGCAGCCCCAAGGGGAACCCGTATAGCAATCAGCCCCAGCATTTT	CASSPKGNPYSNQPQHF
TRBV12-3/TRBV12-4	-	few	TRBJ1-4	TGTGCCAGCAGCCAAGCGCCCCTAGGTGGTGAAAAACTGTTTTTT	CASSQAPLGGEKLFF
TRBV21-1	-	many	TRBJ2-7	-	CASSKVASGIVEQYF
TRBV29-1	TRBD2	many	TRBJ2-1	TGCAGCGTTGTGTTAGCGGGAGGGTCCTACAATGAGCAGTTCTTC	CSVVLAGGSYNEQFF
TRBV5-1	-	-	TRBJ2-1	TGCGCCAGCAGCTCCTCGACACCCGAGCCGCAGTTCTTC	CASSSSTPEPQFF
TRBV12-3/TRBV12-4	TRBD1	few	TRBJ1-2	TGTGCCAGCAGTCCGGGGACAGGGACTATGGATGGCTACACCTTC	CASSPGTGTMDGYTF
TRBV6-1	TRBD2	few	TRBJ2-7	TGTGCCAGCAGTGAGCGGCGGGGGGGCGAGCAGTACTTC	CASSERRGGEQYF
TRBV6-6	-	many	TRBJ2-3	TGTGCCAGCAGTTACGGGGCGGGTCTAAGCACAGATACGCAGTATTTT	CASSYGAGLSTDTQYF
TRBV9	TRBD1	-	TRBJ2-7	TGTGCCAGCAGCGTAGCCCCGGGACAGGGGTCCCACGAGCAGTACTTC	CASSVAPGQGSHEQYF
TRBV5-6	-	-	TRBJ2-3	TGTGCCAGCAGCTCTAACCCAGGGAGCACAGATACGCAGTATTTT	CASSSNPGSTDTQYF
TRBV20-1	TRBD1	many	TRBJ2-7	TGCAGTGCTGGGGGACAGGGGAACGTGCGGGAGCAGTACTTC	CSAGGQGNVREQYF
TRBV29-1	-	-	TRBJ1-1	TGCAGCGTCTCCAGTGCGTCTGAAGCTTTCTTT	CSVSSASEAFF
TRBV6-2/TRBV6-3	-	many	TRBJ1-5	TGTGCCAGCAGGGCCGACAGATATAGCAATCAGCCCCAGCATTTT	CASRADRYSNQPQHF
TRBV6-6	-	many	TRBJ2-2	TGTGCCCTTGGAGATGGAAACACCGGGGAGCTGTTTTTT	CALGDGNTGELFF
TRBV20-1	-	many	TRBJ1-2	TGCAGTGCACCTGGAGAGGTTGACTATGGCTACACCTTC	CSAPGEVDYGYTF
TRBV20-1	TRBD1	-	TRBJ2-1	TGCAGTGCTCTTACGGGGGACAGGGTGCCCAATGAGCAGTTCTTC	CSALTGDRVPNEQFF
TRBV28	-	many	TRBJ2-1	TGTGCCAGCAGTTACCGGGCCCGGGCCCCCCTAGACGCTGAGCAGTTCTTC	CASSYRARAPLDAEQFF
TRBV12-3/TRBV12-4	TRBD1	few	TRBJ2-5	TGTGCCAGCAGTTTCGGGGTAACAGGGGGGTCTGGGGAGACCCAGTACTTC	CASSFGVTGGSGETQYF
TRBV6-6	TRBD2	-	TRBJ2-3	TGTGCCAGCAGACCTACTAGCGGGCTCACAGATACGCAGTATTTT	CASRPTSGLTDTQYF
TRBV27	-	-	TRBJ1-6	TGTGCCAGCAGTGAACAGGGAGGTAATTCACCCCTCCACTTT	CASSEQGGNSPLHF
TRBV6-6	TRBD1	few	TRBJ2-3	TGTGCCAGCAGCCGGGACAGGGGGCTGCCAGATACGCAGTATTTT	CASSRDRGLPDTQYF
TRBV11-2	TRBD1	few	TRBJ2-5	TGTGCCAGCAGCTTATCGACAGGGGGTCAAGAGACCCAGTACTTC	CASSLSTGGQETQYF
TRBV20-1	-	many	TRBJ2-7	TGCAGTGCTAGAGATCGTGAGGGCTTATTCTACGAGCAGTACTTC	CSARDREGLFYEQYF
TRBV7-9	-	few	TRBJ1-4	TGTGCCAGCAGCACTACAGAGAGTAATGAAAAACTGTTTTTT	CASSTTESNEKLFF